This TCR beta chain was recorded in a study of T cells after yellow fever vaccination (dated by TCRdb to between 2019 and 2020). Notes on the research overall: The SMART-Seq v4 Ultra Low Input RNA kit was used to prepare libraries from fractions with low cell numbers. Bulk TCR alpha and beta repertoires were sequenced longitudinally to track T-cell clones before and after primary and booster YFV17D yellow fever vaccination. The cohort comprised two healthy male donors, one aged 18 to 30 and one aged 30 to 40 years. Blood was drawn at multiple timepoints before and after primary and secondary immunization, with bulk PBMC replicates and cell subsets isolated. The investigation overall reported the following: A small share of clonotypes occurred in both CD4 and CD8 compartments, likely arising from convergent recombination. Only a couple of donors were included in the study, so the extent to which the findings can be generalized is limited. Compared with the primary T-cell response, the secondary T-cell response was weaker but faster, peaking on day 5 rather than day 15. Most clones expanded after primary vaccination were re-detected after the booster (almost 98% of CD4 and around nine tenths of CD8), suggesting broad memory maintenance. Because abundant contaminating clonotypes from the bulk population could be contained in FACS-sorted repertoires, computational filtering was required.

The table lists this clonotype with many counts. What antigen it recognizes has not been identified. One base away there is no much larger clone; base qualities are not given. TCR cDNA was synthesized by 5'RACE template switching, through which a universal primer site and unique molecular identifiers were introduced. Priming for cDNA synthesis came from both the TCR alpha and TCR beta constant segments. Libraries were amplified in two PCR steps, with sample barcodes and sequencing adapters added in the second step. Sequencing of libraries was performed on Illumina HiSeq 2500 (2x100 bp) or NovaSeq (2x150 bp). From the authors' description of their analysis: MIGEC was used to demultiplex reads and collapse the reads into UMI consensus sequences, and MiXCR was used for V(D)J alignment. Clonotypes responding to the vaccine were identified with edgeR on replicate PBMC samples, with the criteria of FDR below 0.01 and a log2 fold change above 5 up to day 15. Bulk clonotypes were assigned CD4 or CD8 identity according to which sequenced CD4 or CD8 repertoire held them at higher abundance. TCRdb reprocessing: public reads trimmed at Q25 with fastp, clones called with MiXCR, in-frame beta chains kept. Every entry covers one CDR3 protein and lists the most common genes and DNA from its rows. Here the V and J calls rest on TCRdb's processing, not on the authors' analysis. The table for this sample lists fewer than 400,000 distinct CDR3 sequences; approximately 6% of them were counted only once. The ten largest clones add up to 15% of the sample.

The treatment or condition label, read with the paper, signifies: live attenuated yellow fever vaccine strain. At every blood-draw timepoint, two biological replicates of bulk PBMCs were collected. A standard Ficoll-Paque protocol was used to isolate PBMCs from peripheral blood. RNA was extracted with TriZol from bulk PBMCs, CD4 and CD8 fractions, and dextramer-positive and dextramer-negative fractions. The sequence derives from a man between 25 and 39 years old who received the YFV17D yellow fever vaccine. This specimen consisted of PBMCs, obtained 5 days after the yellow fever booster vaccination.

The CDR3 region has the sequence CASSYGTGRGHDEAFF. Here is the DNA: TGTGCCAGCAGTTACGGGACAGGGAGGGGTCACGATGAGGCTTTCTTT. The chain is made from TRBV6-5 and TRBJ1-1, and 9 bases in between align with TRBD1. CDR1 and CDR2 are read off the germline V gene as MNHEY and SVGAGI. The cysteine opens and the phenylalanine closes a CDR3 of 16 amino acids. Only the CDR3 part of the read is kept: 48 bases, read in frame from the first base. After removal of 2 bases from V and 11 bases from J, the junction retains 15 bases not matched to a gene.